These 14 T cell receptor beta chains were all obtained from the same sample, sequenced in a study of shared clonotypes between healthy human individuals. Using immunoSEQ multiplex PCR, the repertoire was profiled, and TCRdb retains in-frame clones only, with some absent. The sample consists of 980,000 or so clones, about 80% of them appearing once. Sequenced sample: memory CD4+ T cells sorted from blood. The subset was: CD45RA-negative fraction. The source of these receptors is a man aged 18 to 30 in good health.

This sequence joins TRBV20-1 and TRBJ2-3; no clear D gene. Germline V gene data show CDR1 as DFQATT and CDR2 as SNEGSKA (reference sequence). V shed 3 bases and J shed 14 bases, with 15 bases lying between them. The CDR3 loop spans 11 amino acids. The CDR3 nucleotides read TGCAGTGCTAGGGATCCTCCTTCGGGGTATTTT. Protein product: CSARDPPSGYF.

The V gene is TRBV19, the J gene TRBJ2-2; D uncertain. The CDR3 has 16 amino acids. In germline, CDR1 is LNHDA, CDR2 SQIVND (reference sequence). With 4 bases removed from V and 6 bases from J, the gap between germline ends came to 18 bases. Written as DNA, the CDR3 is TGTGCCAGTAGTAAACCTGAAAAGGGTTCGGCCGGGGAGCTGTTTTTT. Translating gives CASSKPEKGSAGELFF.

This clone was seen once. In nucleotides, the CDR3 is TGTGCCTGGAGCCCCGGAGGGACGGAGACCCAGTACTTC. Its protein product is CAWSPGGTETQYF. The J gene is TRBJ2-5, the V gene TRBV30, with D possibly TRBD2 on 6 matching bases. CDR1 is GTSNPN and CDR2 is SVGIG in the germline V gene (reference sequence). The V end was cut by 3 bases, the J end by 5 bases, with 13 bases between. This CDR3 has 13 amino acids. Filled out from reference TRBV30 and TRBJ2-5, the complete variable domain reads SQTIHQWPATLVQPVGSPLSLECTVEGTSNPNLYWYRQAAGRGLQLLFYSVGIGQISSEVPQNLSASRPQDRQFILSSKKLLLSDSGFYLCAWSPGGTETQYFGPGTRLLVL.

The chain employs TRBV6-5 and TRBJ2-1; 7 bases are shared with TRBD2. The CDR3 runs to 15 residues. Unmatched junction bases numbered 7, after V lost 6 bases and J lost 2 bases. Germline lookup yields CDR1 MNHEY and CDR2 SVGAGI. The CDR3 nucleotides are TGTGCCAGCAGGCGGCCGGGACTAACCTACAATGAGCAGTTCTTC. This gives the protein CASRRPGLTYNEQFF.

The rearrangement joins TRBV6-5 to TRBJ1-3, with TRBD1 matching over 9 bases. Trimming took 5 bases from V and 2 from J; bases not matched to a gene: 4. This CDR3 region has 15 residues. Germline CDR1 MNHEY, CDR2 SVGAGI. CDR3 protein: CASSRGQGTGNTIYF. The CDR3 DNA is TGTGCCAGCAGTAGAGGACAGGGGACTGGAAACACCATATATTTT.

Concerning this clone itself: Within the sample, other DNA sequences also encode this same CDR3. The chain combines TRBV5-1 with TRBJ2-2; weak D call: TRBD2 (6 bases). This CDR3 region has 14 residues. Deletions cut 0 bases from V and 6 bases from J, with 9 bases between. Germline assignment: CDR1 SGHRS and CDR2 YFSETQ. For the CDR3, the DNA is TGCGCCAGCAGCTTGGACTCGGGGGCCGGGGAGCTGTTTTTT. Its translation: CASSLDSGAGELFF.

This chain connects TRBV5-1 to TRBJ2-5; D gene uncertain. Germline CDR1 reads SGHRS; CDR2 reads YFSETQ. The CDR3 runs 12 residues. V lost 1 base and J 5 bases, leaving 6 bases between the germline ends. In DNA, the CDR3 is TGCGCCAGCAGCTTGCTGCGGGAGACCCAGTACTTC. It codes for CASSLLRETQYF.

This clone was detected a few times. The sample carries other DNA sequences with the same CDR3. V usage is TRBV19 and J usage is TRBJ2-5; a weak D match, TRBD1 (5 bases). The germline gives CDR1 LNHDA, CDR2 SQIVND (reference sequence). The CDR3 totals 13 residues. V was clipped by 1 base and J by 3 bases, with 6 bases between them. CDR3 in DNA: TGTGCCAGTAGTATAGGGGGCGAAGAGACCCAGTACTTC. Encoded protein: CASSIGGEETQYF.

This clone was seen only a few times. This rearrangement joins TRBV10-3 to TRBJ2-6; D call uncertain. The germline gives CDR1 ENHRY, CDR2 SYGVKD. Trimming took off 9 bases at V and 4 bases at J, with 10 bases between the two ends. CDR3 length equals 13 residues. CDR3 protein: CAIREAGANVLTF. As DNA, the CDR3 is TGTGCCATAAGGGAAGCCGGGGCCAACGTCCTGACTTTC.

The chain couples TRBV5-4 to TRBJ1-6; a weak D match, TRBD1 (6 bases). The CDR3 runs 16 residues. Between the trimmed V and J ends, which lost 0 bases and 7 bases, there was a span of 14 bases. The V gene's germline CDR1 is SGHNT and CDR2 YYREEE (reference sequence). The CDR3 sequence: CASSLAEGGGNSPLHF. Written as DNA, the CDR3 is TGTGCCAGCAGCTTGGCCGAAGGGGGAGGCAATTCACCCCTCCACTTT.

The chain recombines TRBV19 with TRBJ1-5; TRBD1 might be the D (6 bases). The CDR3 has 15 amino acids. CDR1 is LNHDA, CDR2 SQIVND, per germline (reference sequence). The V gene lost 7 bases and the J gene lost 0 bases, with 13 bases spanning the gap. CDR3 nucleotide sequence: TGTGCCAGTAAGGACAGCTTCTATAGCAATCAGCCCCAGCATTTT. This translates into CASKDSFYSNQPQHF.

The V call is TRBV7-2, the J call TRBJ2-7, with D perhaps given as TRBD1 or TRBD2 (5 bases each). Per the germline V gene, CDR1 is SGHTA and CDR2 is FQGNSA. The CDR3 is 11 residues long. The V end lost 7 bases, the J end lost 3 bases, and 7 bases lay between the germline ends. The CDR3 DNA sequence: TGTGCCAGCATTGGGGGCTACGAGCAGTACTTC. Its protein is CASIGGYEQYF.

The chain links TRBV5-1 to TRBJ1-2, with D hard to call. This CDR3 is 15 amino acids long. Per the germline V gene, CDR1 is SGHRS and CDR2 is YFSETQ. V shed 0 bases and J shed 7 bases, with 16 bases lying between them. CDR3 in DNA: TGCGCCAGCAGCTTGGAATCTAGTGTTCCGAGTGGCTACACCTTC. The encoded protein is CASSLESSVPSGYTF.

This chain links TRBV2 with TRBJ2-2; 9 bases are shared with TRBD2. This CDR3 region has 14 residues. Per the germline V gene, CDR1 is SNHLY and CDR2 is FYNNEI. The V and J ends lost 8 bases and 6 bases, in that order; junction bases with no gene match: 7. In DNA form, the CDR3 reads TGTGCCAGCGGTAGCGGGAGATTGGCCGGGGAGCTGTTTTTT. The encoded protein is CASGSGRLAGELFF.